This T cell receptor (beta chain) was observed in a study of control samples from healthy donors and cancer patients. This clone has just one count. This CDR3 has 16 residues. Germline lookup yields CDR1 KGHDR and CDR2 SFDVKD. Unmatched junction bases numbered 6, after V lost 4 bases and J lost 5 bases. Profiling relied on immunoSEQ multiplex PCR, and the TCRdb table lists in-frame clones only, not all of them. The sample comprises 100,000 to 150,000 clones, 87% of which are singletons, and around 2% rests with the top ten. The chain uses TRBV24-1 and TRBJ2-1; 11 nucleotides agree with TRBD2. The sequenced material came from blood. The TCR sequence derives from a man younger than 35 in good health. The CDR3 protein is CATSDPLAGGNNEQFF. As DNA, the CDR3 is TGTGCCACCAGTGACCCTTTAGCGGGAGGGAACAATGAGCAGTTCTTC.